This is a list of T cell receptor beta chains from one sample in a study of blood T cell repertoires in COVID-19. Data came from immunoSEQ multiplex PCR; TCRdb stores just in-frame clones and leaves some out. The table shows under 200,000 clones, with approximately 87% occurring only once. The material sequenced was peripheral blood. Source of these receptors: a man aged 35 to 55 with active or convalescent COVID-19. Both conserved end residues are part of each CDR3. A D gene is named only where the DNA matches it firmly. Size values are once, few and many counts, or a class for expanded clones, and some rows have none.

abundance,v_gene,d_gene,j_gene,CDR3aa,CDR3nt
once,TRBV2,TRBD2,TRBJ2-7,CASSRLAGGPYEQYF,TGTGCCAGCAGTAGACTAGCGGGGGGGCCCTACGAGCAGTACTTC
NA,TRBV2,NA,TRBJ2-1,CASSLGGHNEQFF,TGTGCCAGCAGTTTGGGAGGCCACAATGAGCAGTTCTTC
NA,TRBV7-3,NA,TRBJ2-1,CASSLSSSGNEQFF,TGTGCCAGCAGCTTATCATCCAGCGGCAATGAGCAGTTCTTC
once,TRBV6-1,NA,TRBJ2-1,CASSELGAQGNEQFF,TGTGCCAGCAGTGAACTGGGGGCGCAAGGGAATGAGCAGTTCTTC
NA,TRBV7-3,TRBD1,TRBJ2-7,CASSLRETTGGIGRSYF,TGTGCCAGCAGCTTAAGGGAGACGACAGGGGGCATTGGTAGATCGTACTTC
few,TRBV19,TRBD1,TRBJ1-2,CASSMYRGIYGYTF,TGTGCCAGTAGTATGTACAGGGGGATCTATGGCTACACCTTC
NA,TRBV19,NA,TRBJ1-3,CASSLGTPGNTIYF,TGTGCCAGTAGTCTGGGCACGCCTGGAAACACCATATATTTT
NA,TRBV28,TRBD1,TRBJ1-6,CASSLWGGTANSPLHF,TGTGCCAGCAGTTTATGGGGCGGGACAGCAAATTCACCCCTCCACTTT
NA,TRBV11-2,NA,TRBJ1-2,CASSSRARPIYGYTF,TGTGCCAGCAGCAGCAGGGCCAGACCCATCTATGGCTACACCTTC
NA,TRBV3-1/TRBV3-2,TRBD2,TRBJ2-1,CASSQDRTSGRSYNEQFF,TGTGCCAGCAGCCAAGATCGAACTAGCGGACGCTCCTACAATGAGCAGTTCTTC